This TCR beta chain was retrieved from a study of T cell responses to AZD1222 COVID-19 vaccine. Study summary: Whether given at about 4 or about 12 weeks, second doses were pooled.

Remarks on this clone: Its antigen is undetermined.

The study, taken as a whole, reports: Increases in Spike-specific TCR breadth and depth were seen after two AZD1222 doses. Scientists sampled the repertoires only once the peak T cell response had passed. The study reported that nearly half of spike-specific TCRs target unmutated variant regions.

The assay was immunoSEQ multiplex PCR, and TCRdb's table has in-frame clones only and misses some. The sample lists roughly 100,000 clones; around 90% were seen once. The CDR3 has 10 residues. V lost 8 bases and J 3 bases, leaving 3 bases between the germline ends. Germline CDR1 reads LNHDA; CDR2 reads SQIVND (reference sequence). The rearrangement joins TRBV19 to TRBJ2-3, with D unresolved. The TCR originated in an adult in good health. Source: peripheral blood, taken on day 0 of AZD1222 vaccination. The DNA for the CDR3 is TGTGCCAGTGGTACAGATACGCAGTATTTT. This encodes CASGTDTQYF.